These 21 T cell receptor beta chains originate from one sample sequenced in a study of metastatic and nonmetastatic thyroid tumors. TCRdb used MiXCR to call clones anew from the PCR reads. The data contain roughly 42,000 clones, around 18% of them singletons. Before thyroid surgery, none of the patients had received any treatment. The specimen was tumor tissue. The receptors come from a female donor with papillary thyroid cancer or a benign thyroid nodule (not recorded which). Some clones in this sample may be carry-over from other donors' samples.

This clone has ten or more counts. This chain connects TRBV28 to TRBJ1-2, with 9 bases identical to TRBD1. V shed 6 bases, J shed 4 bases, and the junction held 3 bases outside the gene matches. CDR1 and CDR2 (germline): MDHEN, SYDVKM. The CDR3 spans 13 residues. The CDR3 region is CASRGQGIYGYTF. The CDR3, as DNA: TGTGCCAGCAGGGGACAGGGTATCTATGGCTACACCTTC.

The chain couples TRBV6-1 to TRBJ2-7, with 9 positions matching TRBD2. The V gene's germline CDR1 is MNHNS and CDR2 SASEGT. The CDR3 totals 16 residues. Trimming at V came to 4 bases and at J to 6 bases, leaving 13 bases not matched to a gene. CDR3 region: CASSAGLARGCSEQYF. The CDR3 nucleotides read TGTGCCAGCAGTGCCGGACTAGCGCGAGGTTGTAGCGAGCAGTACTTC.

This clone was picked up many times. The chain joins TRBV20-1 to TRBJ2-3; D assignment may be TRBD1 or TRBD2 (6 bases each). Looked up from germline, CDR1 is DFQATT and CDR2 is SNEGSKA (reference sequence). CDR3 size: 14 residues. V gave up 3 bases and J gave up 5 bases, with 15 bases separating them. The CDR3 DNA reads TGCAGTGCTAGCCGGGGGCCCCATAGAGATACGCAGTATTTT. Translated: CSASRGPHRDTQYF.

This clone was found many times. The rearrangement uses TRBV11-3 and TRBJ1-1; possibly TRBD1 for D (6 bases). With 2 bases removed from V and 2 bases from J, the gap between germline ends came to 9 bases. This CDR3 spans 14 amino acids. Germline CDR1 SGHNT, CDR2 YENEEA. Here the CDR3 reads CASSLTGTNTEAFF. The CDR3 region has the DNA TGTGCCAGCAGCTTAACAGGGACCAACACTGAAGCTTTCTTT.

Comment on this clone: Since a much larger clone is just one base distant, this may be a read error. This sequence joins TRBV7-9 and TRBJ1-1, with a weak D call TRBD1 (5 bases). The CDR3 sequence is 15 residues long. Trimming stripped 5 bases from V and 1 base from J, with 14 bases between. Germline-derived CDR1 and CDR2 are SEHNR and FQNEAQ (reference sequence). The CDR3 DNA sequence: TGTGCCAGCAGCCTTTGGGAAAGGGGGAACACTGAAGCTTTCTTT. Amino acid sequence: CASSLWERGNTEAFF.

This clone has a count of ten or more. This chain joins TRBV20-1 and TRBJ1-5, with TRBD1 matching 7 bases. CDR1 and CDR2 (germline): DFQATT, SNEGSKA (reference sequence). This CDR3 comprises 12 residues. V shed 7 bases and J 5 bases; nucleotides not matched to a gene: 5. CDR3 residues: CSVRTGHQPQHF. DNA for the CDR3: TGCAGTGTCAGGACAGGCCATCAGCCCCAGCATTTT.

The chain links TRBV7-2 to TRBJ2-1; TRBD1 might be the D (5 bases). CDR1 and CDR2 from the germline V gene are SGHTA and FQGNSA. V lost 2 bases and J 5 bases, leaving 13 bases between the germline ends. The CDR3 is 15 amino acids. The CDR3 nucleotides read TGTGCCAGCAGCTTATCGCATGGGGCCAACAATGAGCAGTTCTTC. This sequence encodes CASSLSHGANNEQFF.

This clone was counted ten times or more. The CDR3 DNA sequence: TGTGCCAGCAGCCAAGAAGCGTTTAAGGCGCAGTATTTT. Its translation is CASSQEAFKAQYF. The chain is built from TRBV4-2 and TRBJ2-3, with unresolved D. The CDR3 is made up of 13 amino acids. CDR1 and CDR2 from the germline V gene are LGHNA and YNFKEQ. V lost 0 bases and J 10 bases, leaving 11 bases between the germline ends.

In its sample, this clone was seen many times. The rearrangement uses TRBV5-5 and TRBJ1-2; TRBD1 is a possible D gene (5 bases). Germline loops: CDR1 SGHKS, CDR2 YYEKEE (reference sequence). Trimming left V 4 bases short and J 1 base short, with 14 bases between. This CDR3 is built from 15 residues. CDR3 amino acids: CASSPRGAGNYGYTF. Here the CDR3 DNA reads TGTGCCAGCAGCCCGCGCGGGGCGGGTAACTATGGCTACACCTTC.

This clone was counted ten times or more. This specimen includes other DNA sequences encoding the same CDR3. The CDR3 here is CASSQGQMNTEAFF. As DNA, the CDR3 is TGTGCCAGCAGCCAAGGGCAGATGAACACTGAAGCTTTCTTT. This chain uses TRBV3-1 with TRBJ1-1; D not certain. The length of the CDR3 is 14 residues. V lost 1 base to trimming and J lost 0 bases, with 6 bases between them. Germline CDR1 LGHDT, CDR2 YNNKEL (reference sequence).

This clone came up a few times. V and J are TRBV6-1 and TRBJ2-7; D might be TRBD1 (7 bases). Per the germline V gene, CDR1 is MNHNS and CDR2 is SASEGT. V was cut by 7 bases and J by 4 bases, with 17 bases left in between. The length of the CDR3 is 14 residues. The CDR3 spells CASNGGTEKYEQYF. In DNA form, the CDR3 reads TGTGCCAGCAATGGGGGGACAGAGAAATACGAGCAGTACTTC.

This clone occurred many times. J is TRBJ2-5 and V is TRBV14; no reliable D call. Germline values: CDR1 SGHDN, CDR2 FVKESK. V was cut by 1 base and J by 4 bases, with 7 bases left in between. This CDR3 is 13 amino acids long. CDR3 sequence: CASSQVTGETQYF. The CDR3 DNA sequence: TGTGCCAGCAGCCAAGTAACGGGAGAGACCCAGTACTTC.

This clone was picked up many times. A much larger clone sits a single nucleotide away, making a read error possible. The rearrangement joins TRBV19 to TRBJ2-2; tentatively, D is TRBD1 or TRBD2 (5 bases each). Trimming took 5 bases from V and 6 from J, leaving 22 bases between them. The germline V gene encodes CDR1 LNHDA and CDR2 SQIVND (reference sequence). The CDR3 length is 17 residues. CDR3 residues: CASSGEGTESNAGELFF. CDR3 bases: TGTGCCAGTAGTGGCGAGGGGACGGAGTCCAACGCCGGGGAGCTGTTTTTT.

This clone was seen ten or more times. This chain connects TRBV3-1 to TRBJ2-5, with 10 nucleotides matching TRBD2. The CDR3 has 15 residues. J gave up 4 bases and V 2 bases, and 4 bases lay outside the gene matches. CDR1 and CDR2 from the germline V gene are LGHDT and YNNKEL (reference sequence). The DNA of the CDR3 is TGTGCCAGCAGCCAAAAGAGACTAGCGGGAGAGACCCAGTACTTC. As protein: CASSQKRLAGETQYF.

At least ten counts were recorded for this clone. V gene TRBV9 combines with J gene TRBJ2-3; the match to TRBD1 covers 8 bases. CDR1 and CDR2 (germline): SGDLS, YYNGEE. The CDR3 spans 17 residues. The junction had 11 bases not matched to a gene; V was cut back by 2 bases and J by 3 bases. CDR3 residues: CASSVATGDRWTDTQYF. Here the CDR3 DNA reads TGTGCCAGCAGCGTTGCAACTGGGGACAGGTGGACAGATACGCAGTATTTT.

This clone came up many times. This sequence joins TRBV3-1 and TRBJ1-1; D ambiguous. This CDR3 contains 13 residues. CDR1 is LGHDT and CDR2 is YNNKEL in the germline V gene (reference sequence). The germline V and J ends were trimmed by 2 bases and 1 base, with 5 bases remaining between them. The CDR3 coding sequence is TGTGCCAGCAGCCAATTGGGGAACACTGAAGCTTTCTTT. It codes for CASSQLGNTEAFF.

V usage is TRBV11-2 and J usage is TRBJ1-2; 8 positions agree with TRBD1. Per the germline V gene, CDR1 is SGHAT and CDR2 is FQNNGV. This CDR3 is built from 17 residues. The J segment lost 8 bases and the V segment lost 7 bases, leaving 21 bases of the junction unmatched. The CDR3 protein is CASTASDRAMYGGGYTF. DNA for the CDR3: TGTGCCAGCACAGCGTCGGACAGGGCCATGTATGGGGGCGGCTACACCTTC.

Regarding this clone: A clone one base away is much larger, so this may be a read error. The V and J genes are TRBV10-3 and TRBJ2-2; no clear D. The CDR3 has 13 amino acids. Trimming left V 3 bases short and J 4 bases short, with 6 bases between. Per germline, CDR1 ENHRY and CDR2 SYGVKD. CDR3 protein: CAISDEFTGELFF. As DNA, the CDR3 is TGTGCCATCAGTGATGAATTCACCGGGGAGCTGTTTTTT.

On this clone: Compared with germline, one end of the junction differs, possibly owing to a read error. This chain links TRBV19 with TRBJ1-1, with 11 bases lining up with TRBD1. This CDR3 region has 15 residues. Per the germline V gene, CDR1 is LNHDA and CDR2 is SQIVND (reference sequence). CDR3 bases: TGTGCCAGTAGTACGAAGGGACAGGGGGTAACTGAAGCTTTATTT. Translating it yields CASSTKGQGVTEALF.

This clone was seen at least ten times. The chain combines TRBV7-6 with TRBJ2-2, with 9 nucleotides matching TRBD1. Germline V gene data show CDR1 as SGHVS and CDR2 as FNYEAQ. V was clipped by 1 base and J by 6 bases; unmatched bases: 9. The CDR3 contains 17 residues. The CDR3 reads CASSLEGQGLFPGELFF. The CDR3 DNA is TGTGCCAGCAGCTTAGAAGGACAGGGGCTTTTCCCCGGGGAGCTGTTTTTT.

This clone was found a few times. The chain uses TRBV6-1 and TRBJ1-1; D is uncertain. V was cut by 4 bases and J by 8 bases, with 8 bases left in between. Germline V gene lookup returns CDR1 MNHNS and CDR2 SASEGT. This CDR3 contains 11 residues. In nucleotides, the CDR3 is TGTGCCAGCAGTGCGACGCGGGAAGCTTTCTTT. Protein product: CASSATREAFF.